This T cell receptor (beta chain) was obtained from a study of blood T cell repertoires in COVID-19 (dated by TCRdb to between 2020 and 2021). In the study overall: Samples covering the acute and convalescent phases of COVID-19 were provided by collaborators in the United States, Italy and Spain. The material from the prospective study consisted of cDNA or gDNA derived from T cells, B-cell-depleted T cells, or PBMCs. Deeply sampled blood TCRbeta repertoires from subjects exposed to, actively infected with, or recovered from COVID-19 were included in the dataset. The repertoires were made available in a free public database intended to serve as a resource for research on the immune response to SARS-CoV-2. Samples were obtained from the ongoing ImmuneRACE study (first 160 participants) and from 1,254 subjects provided by 6 global collaborators. The sample metadata nearly always contained a de-identified subject ID, COVID-19 status, age in years and sex. Where available, HLA class I and class II types were taken from metadata supplied by the sample provider and were not determined by assay-based typing. On the study overall, not on this receptor specifically: How much clinical and demographic metadata was included differed by source and by participant, and the metadata was provided uncurated.

Whole blood was collected in K2EDTA tubes by collaborating institutions according to the institutions' own protocols. For TCRbeta analysis, collaborators shipped samples as frozen whole blood, isolated PBMCs, or DNA extracted from either of those sample types. In the case of this clone: Which antigen it targets is not known. Base qualities are not recorded, but no much larger clone differs from it by a single base.

TCRbeta CDR3 regions were amplified from genomic DNA using the immunoSEQ Assay, a bias-controlled multiplex PCR. The authors processed their data as follows. Within the assay, amplification of reference gene primers was used to estimate how many nucleated cells each sample contained. Sequence reads were collapsed and filtered to measure the absolute abundance of every unique TCRbeta CDR3 rearrangement. For each sample, productive Simpson clonality was calculated as the square root of Simpson's diversity index over productive rearrangements. Entries here come from immuneACCESS through TCRdb and include only in-frame sequences with V and J called. Some clones fail to appear in such tables; in the studies checked, an unresolved V gene covers under half of the shortfall, and the cause of the remainder is unknown. V and J calls plus clone size are reproduced from that table; the DNA served to infer D and trimming. The sample yields 110,000 or so clones; roughly 80% were counted once. Less than 2% of the sample comes from the top ten.

The CDR1 and CDR2 encoded by the germline V gene (reference sequence) are SGHKS and YYEKEE. V loses 0 bases, J loses 7 bases, and the germline ends lie 16 bases apart. The CDR3, from cysteine to phenylalanine, totals 15 residues. The entry retains the CDR3 DNA only, 45 bases that are in frame from base 1. The sequenced sample was peripheral blood. The V and J segments used are TRBV5-5 and TRBJ1-2; tentative D gene TRBD1, with 5 bases matching. The receptor was derived from a man aged 50-59 years with acute or convalescent COVID-19. The CDR3: CASSLARQTLSGYTF. The DNA sequence is given as TGTGCCAGCAGCTTGGCGAGACAGACCCTCTCTGGCTACACCTTC.